This T cell receptor beta chain appears in the sequencing data of a study of T cell repertoires in cytomegalovirus infection. For the study at large: Public TCR beta signature analysis indicated the presence of both CMV infection and matching HLA type.

This clonotype has at least ten counts. The target antigen is unknown. The CDR3 sequence is 15 residues long. Germline V gene data show CDR1 as SGHVS and CDR2 as FQNEAQ. V was shortened by 5 bases and J by 0 bases, with 13 bases between the two germline ends. TCRdb redid the calling of the reads with MiXCR, one entry per CDR3 protein. The table shows roughly 500,000 distinct CDR3 sequences, with approximately 10% occurring only once. Regarding the study as a whole: HLA-C-restricted CMV-specific TCR beta clonotypes prevailed in the ex vivo response. Adding up the frequency of public TCR beta families identified people who carried CMV plus the relevant HLA.

The sequenced sample consisted of PBMCs. The gene calls are TRBV7-8 and TRBJ2-5; maybe TRBD2 (5 bases). The receptor was derived from a human donor in good health (CMV status not recorded). Some clones in this sample may be carry-over from other donors' samples. CDR3 in amino acids: CASSTLREYQETQYF. CDR3 sequence (DNA): TGTGCCAGCAGCACACTAAGGGAGTACCAAGAGACCCAGTACTTC.